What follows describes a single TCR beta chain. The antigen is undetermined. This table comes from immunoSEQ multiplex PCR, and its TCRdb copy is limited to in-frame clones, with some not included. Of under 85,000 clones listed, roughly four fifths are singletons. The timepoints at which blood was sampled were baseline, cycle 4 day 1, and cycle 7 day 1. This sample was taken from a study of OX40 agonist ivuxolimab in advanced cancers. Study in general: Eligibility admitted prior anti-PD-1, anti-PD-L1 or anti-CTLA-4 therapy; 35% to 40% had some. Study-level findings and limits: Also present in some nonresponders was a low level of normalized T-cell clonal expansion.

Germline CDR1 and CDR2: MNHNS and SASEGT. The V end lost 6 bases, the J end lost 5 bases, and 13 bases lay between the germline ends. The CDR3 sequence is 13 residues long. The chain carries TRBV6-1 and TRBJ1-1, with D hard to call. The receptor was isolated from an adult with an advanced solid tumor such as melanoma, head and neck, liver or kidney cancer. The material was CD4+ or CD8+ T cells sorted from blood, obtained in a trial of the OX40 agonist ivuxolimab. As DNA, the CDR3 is TGTGCCAGCAGCTCGGGTTATACGACTGAAGCTTTCTTT. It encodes CASSSGYTTEAFF.